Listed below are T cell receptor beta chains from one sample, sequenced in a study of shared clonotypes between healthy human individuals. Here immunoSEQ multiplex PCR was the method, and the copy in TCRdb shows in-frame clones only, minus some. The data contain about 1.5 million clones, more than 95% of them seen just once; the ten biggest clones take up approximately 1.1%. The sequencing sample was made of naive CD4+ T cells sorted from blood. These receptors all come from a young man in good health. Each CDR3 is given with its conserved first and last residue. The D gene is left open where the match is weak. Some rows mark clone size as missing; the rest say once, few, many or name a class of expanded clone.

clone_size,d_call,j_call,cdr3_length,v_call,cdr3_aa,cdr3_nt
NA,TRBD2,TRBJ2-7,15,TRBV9,CASSVGAGGNYEQYF,TGTGCCAGCAGCGTAGGAGCGGGAGGAAACTACGAGCAGTACTTC
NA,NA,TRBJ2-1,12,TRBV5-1,CASSVGHNEQFF,TGCGCCAGCAGTGTAGGCCACAATGAGCAGTTCTTC
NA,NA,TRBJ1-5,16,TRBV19,CASTRAGAYSNQPQHF,TGTGCCAGTACAAGGGCAGGAGCTTATAGCAATCAGCCCCAGCATTTT
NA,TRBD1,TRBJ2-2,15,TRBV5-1,CASSPRQGDTGELFF,TGCGCCAGCAGCCCACGACAGGGGGACACCGGGGAGCTGTTTTTT
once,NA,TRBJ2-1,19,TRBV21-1,CASSKVGWLTKRGYNEQFF,TGTGCCAGCAGCAAAGTAGGGTGGCTAACGAAAAGGGGCTACAATGAGCAGTTCTTC
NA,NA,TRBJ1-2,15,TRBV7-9,CASSLGAGGVYGYTF,TGTGCCAGCAGCTTAGGGGCGGGAGGAGTGTATGGCTACACCTTC
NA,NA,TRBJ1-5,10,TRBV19,CANHRRPQHF,TGTGCCAACCACAGGCGCCCCCAGCATTTT
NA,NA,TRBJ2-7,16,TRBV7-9,CASRALEGRLPYEQYF,TGTGCCAGCAGGGCCTTAGAGGGGAGGCTACCCTACGAGCAGTACTTC
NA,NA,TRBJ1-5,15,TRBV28,CASSPAGDSNQPQHF,TGTGCCAGCAGCCCAGCAGGGGACAGCAATCAGCCCCAGCATTTT
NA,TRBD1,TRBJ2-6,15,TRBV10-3,CAIGQGASGANVLTF,TGTGCCATTGGACAGGGGGCTTCTGGGGCCAACGTCCTGACTTTC
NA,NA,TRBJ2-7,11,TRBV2,CASSEKHEQYF,TGTGCCAGCAGTGAAAAGCACGAGCAGTACTTC
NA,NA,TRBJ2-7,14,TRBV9,CASSVVSESYEQYF,TGTGCCAGCAGCGTAGTCTCGGAGTCCTACGAGCAGTACTTC
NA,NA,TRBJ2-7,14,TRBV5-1,CASTPRGRNYEQYF,TGCGCCAGCACACCTAGGGGTCGAAACTACGAGCAGTACTTC
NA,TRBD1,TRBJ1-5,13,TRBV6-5,CASSYRGGQPQHF,TGTGCCAGCAGCTATCGAGGGGGCCAGCCCCAGCATTTT
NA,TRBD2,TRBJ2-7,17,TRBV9,CASSVRSGRIPTDEQYF,TGTGCCAGCAGCGTCCGGAGCGGGAGAATCCCGACTGACGAGCAGTACTTC
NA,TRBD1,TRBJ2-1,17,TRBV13,CASSSLRRTGIYNEQFF,TGTGCCAGCAGCTCCCTGCGTCGGACAGGGATTTACAATGAGCAGTTCTTC
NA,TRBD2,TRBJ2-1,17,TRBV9,CASSVLPGTSGNYEQFF,TGTGCCAGCAGCGTTCTACCCGGGACTAGCGGGAATTATGAGCAGTTCTTC
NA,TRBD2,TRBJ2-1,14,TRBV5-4,CASSSGGVYNEQFF,TGTGCCAGCAGCTCGGGAGGGGTCTACAATGAGCAGTTCTTC
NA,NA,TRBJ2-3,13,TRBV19,CATSTGIADTQYF,TGTGCCACATCAACGGGGATCGCTGATACGCAGTATTTT
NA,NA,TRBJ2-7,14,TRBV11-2,CASSLYATEYEQYF,TGTGCCAGCAGCTTATACGCGACAGAGTACGAGCAGTACTTC
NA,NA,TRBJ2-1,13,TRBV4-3,CASSTGNYNEQFF,TGCGCCAGCAGCACCGGGAATTACAATGAGCAGTTCTTC
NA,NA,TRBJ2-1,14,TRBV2,CASSDLAAENEQFF,TGTGCCAGCAGTGATCTTGCGGCTGAGAATGAGCAGTTCTTC
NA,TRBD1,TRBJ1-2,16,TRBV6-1,CASSEPIGTGKYGYTF,TGTGCCAGCAGTGAACCGATCGGGACAGGGAAGTATGGCTACACCTTC
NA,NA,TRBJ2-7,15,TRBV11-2,CASSLSIGGPYEQYF,TGTGCCAGCAGCTTATCCATCGGGGGTCCCTACGAGCAGTACTTC
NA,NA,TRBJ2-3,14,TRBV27,CASSLGRDTDTQYF,TGTGCCAGCAGTTTAGGACGGGATACAGATACGCAGTATTTT
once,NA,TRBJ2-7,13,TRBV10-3,CAISMLERYEQYF,TGTGCCATCTCGATGTTGGAAAGGTACGAGCAGTACTTC
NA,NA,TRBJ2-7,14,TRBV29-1,CSVEDLGSLGEQYF,TGCAGCGTTGAAGATCTCGGGAGTTTGGGCGAGCAGTACTTC
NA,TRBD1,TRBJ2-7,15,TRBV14,CASSLSRDRRHEQYF,TGTGCCAGCAGCCTGAGCCGGGACAGGCGCCACGAGCAGTACTTC
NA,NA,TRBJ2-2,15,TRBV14,CASSPRLLNTGELFF,TGTGCCAGCAGCCCGCGACTCCTGAACACCGGGGAGCTGTTTTTT
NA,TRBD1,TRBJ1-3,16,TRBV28,CASRPGQGFSGNTIYF,TGTGCCAGCAGGCCGGGACAGGGATTCTCTGGAAACACCATATATTTT
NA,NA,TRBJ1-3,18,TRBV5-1,CASSLVLRREASGNTIYF,TGCGCCAGCAGCTTGGTCCTCCGGCGGGAGGCCTCTGGAAACACCATATATTTT
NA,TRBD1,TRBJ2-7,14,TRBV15,CATTPGTGSYEQYF,TGTGCCACAACCCCCGGGACAGGGTCCTACGAGCAGTACTTC
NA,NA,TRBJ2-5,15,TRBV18,CASSPLGNHRTTQYF,TGTGCCAGCTCACCACTGGGAAACCACAGAACGACCCAGTACTTC
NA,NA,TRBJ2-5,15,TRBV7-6,CASSSPWDARETQYF,TGTGCCAGCAGCTCCCCCTGGGACGCGCGAGAGACCCAGTACTTC
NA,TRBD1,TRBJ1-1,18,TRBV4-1,CASSQDGTWGQRGTEAFF,TGCGCCAGCAGCCAAGATGGGACCTGGGGACAGCGCGGCACTGAAGCTTTCTTT
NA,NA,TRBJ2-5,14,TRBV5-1,CASSFGQIQETQYF,TGCGCCAGCAGCTTTGGACAGATACAAGAGACCCAGTACTTC
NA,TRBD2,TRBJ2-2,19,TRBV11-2,CASSLDTSGRAQNTGELFF,TGTGCCAGCAGCTTAGATACTAGCGGGAGGGCCCAGAATACCGGGGAGCTGTTTTTT
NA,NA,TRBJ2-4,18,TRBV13,CASSSRDKPIVAKNIQYF,TGTGCCAGCAGCTCCCGGGACAAGCCCATAGTGGCCAAAAACATTCAGTACTTC
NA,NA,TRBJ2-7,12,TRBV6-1,CASSVRDYEQYF,TGTGCCAGCAGCGTCAGAGACTACGAGCAGTACTTC
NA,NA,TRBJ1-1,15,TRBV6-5,CASSIRGSWNTEAFF,TGTGCCAGCAGTATCCGGGGTAGTTGGAACACTGAAGCTTTCTTT
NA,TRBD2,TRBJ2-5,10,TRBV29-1,CSVAGGTQYF,TGCAGCGTCGCGGGGGGGACCCAGTACTTC
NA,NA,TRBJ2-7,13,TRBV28,CASSLFSLRGQYF,TGTGCCAGCAGTTTATTCTCCCTACGAGGGCAGTACTTC
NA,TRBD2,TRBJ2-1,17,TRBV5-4,CASSPLPTSGSSLEQFF,TGTGCCAGCAGCCCCCTACCCACTAGCGGGAGTAGTTTAGAGCAGTTCTTC
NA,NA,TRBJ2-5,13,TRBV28,CASSSRRDLTQYF,TGTGCCAGCAGCTCTAGACGGGACTTGACCCAGTACTTC
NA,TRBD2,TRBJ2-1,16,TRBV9,CASSVVSAGIYNEQFF,TGTGCCAGCAGCGTAGTATCAGCGGGAATATACAATGAGCAGTTCTTC
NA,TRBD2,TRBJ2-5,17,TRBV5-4,CASGRRGAGVGQETQYF,TGTGCCAGCGGTCGACGGGGAGCGGGGGTCGGACAAGAGACCCAGTACTTC
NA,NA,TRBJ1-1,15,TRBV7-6,CASSLLSGGQGEAFF,TGTGCCAGCAGCCTACTGAGCGGGGGGCAGGGTGAAGCTTTCTTT
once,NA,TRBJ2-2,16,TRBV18,CASSQVGAANTGELFF,TGTGCCAGCTCACAAGTAGGGGCTGCGAACACCGGGGAGCTGTTTTTT